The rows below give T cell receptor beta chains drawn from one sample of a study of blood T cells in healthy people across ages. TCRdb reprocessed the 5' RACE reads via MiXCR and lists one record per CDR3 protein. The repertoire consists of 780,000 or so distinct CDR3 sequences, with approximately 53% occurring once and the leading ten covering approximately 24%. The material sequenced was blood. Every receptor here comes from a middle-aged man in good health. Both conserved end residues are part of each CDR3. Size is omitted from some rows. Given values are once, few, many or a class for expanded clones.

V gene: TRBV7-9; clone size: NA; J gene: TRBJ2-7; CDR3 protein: CASRGSGLDEQYF
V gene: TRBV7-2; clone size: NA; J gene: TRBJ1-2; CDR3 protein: CASSLIRTANYGYTF
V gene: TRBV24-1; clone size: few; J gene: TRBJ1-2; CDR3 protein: CATRLGTASDYTF
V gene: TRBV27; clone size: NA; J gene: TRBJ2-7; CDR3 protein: CASSLAVDGSYEQYF
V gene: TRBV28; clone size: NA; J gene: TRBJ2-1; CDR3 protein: CASSLYAISYNEQFF
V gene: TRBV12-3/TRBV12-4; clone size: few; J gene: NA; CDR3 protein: CASSPTGNYEQYF
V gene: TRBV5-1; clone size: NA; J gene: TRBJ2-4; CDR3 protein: CASSLSGTQNIQYF
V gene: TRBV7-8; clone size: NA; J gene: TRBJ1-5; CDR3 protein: CASSSLGRQGINQPQHF
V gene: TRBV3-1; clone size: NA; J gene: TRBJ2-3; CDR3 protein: CASSHLRVSTDTQYF
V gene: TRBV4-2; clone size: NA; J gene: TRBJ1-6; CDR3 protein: CASSQATGPNSGSPLHF
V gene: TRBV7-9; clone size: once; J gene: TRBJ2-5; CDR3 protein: CASSPQQGGGETQYF
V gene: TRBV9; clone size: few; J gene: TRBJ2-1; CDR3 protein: CASSPGRGQFF
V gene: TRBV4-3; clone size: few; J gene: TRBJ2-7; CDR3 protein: CASSQDMEIGEQYF
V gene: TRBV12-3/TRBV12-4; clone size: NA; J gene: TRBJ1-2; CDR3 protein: CASSPERGDGYTF
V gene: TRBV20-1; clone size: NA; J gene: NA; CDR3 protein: CSSEYRGRGNGETQYF
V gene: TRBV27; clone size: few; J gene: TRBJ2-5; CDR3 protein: CASSLWSSQETQYF
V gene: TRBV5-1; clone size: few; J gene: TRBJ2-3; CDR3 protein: CASSPGLLTDTQYF
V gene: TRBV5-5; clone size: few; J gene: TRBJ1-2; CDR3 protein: CASSPIPKNYGYTF
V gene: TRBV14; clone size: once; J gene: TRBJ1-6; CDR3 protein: CASSQSAASTGSPLHF
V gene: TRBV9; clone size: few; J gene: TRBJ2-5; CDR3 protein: CASSVGGTSGIRETQYF
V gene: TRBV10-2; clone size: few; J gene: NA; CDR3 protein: CASSETGGRGEQYF
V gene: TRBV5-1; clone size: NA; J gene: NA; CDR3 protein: CASSLALAGTYEQYF
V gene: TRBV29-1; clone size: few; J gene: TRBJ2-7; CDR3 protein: CSAAGTGTKSSYEQYF
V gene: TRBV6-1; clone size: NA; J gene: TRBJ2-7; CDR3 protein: CASSDITLSEQYF
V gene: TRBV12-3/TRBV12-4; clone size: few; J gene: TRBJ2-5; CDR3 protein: CASSWGGQETQYF
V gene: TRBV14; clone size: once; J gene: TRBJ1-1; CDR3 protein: CASRELTYYMNTEAFF
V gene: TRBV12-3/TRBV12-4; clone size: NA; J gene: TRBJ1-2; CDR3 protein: CASSLTPAYGYTF
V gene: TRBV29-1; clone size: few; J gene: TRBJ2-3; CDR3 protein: CSVVPVLAGADTQYF
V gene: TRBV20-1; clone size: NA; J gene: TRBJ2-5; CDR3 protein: CSARDLSTPRETQYF
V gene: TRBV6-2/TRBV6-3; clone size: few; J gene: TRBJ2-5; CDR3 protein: CASTDVGQRAQYF
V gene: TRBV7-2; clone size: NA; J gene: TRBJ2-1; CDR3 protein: CASSPRDRDHEQFF
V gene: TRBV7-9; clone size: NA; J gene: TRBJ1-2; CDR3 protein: CASSLDRELLNYGYTF
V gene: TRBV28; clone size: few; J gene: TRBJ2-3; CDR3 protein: CASSFPGLAGGLRTQYF
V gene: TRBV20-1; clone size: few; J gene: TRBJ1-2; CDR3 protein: CSARVFQHFGYTF
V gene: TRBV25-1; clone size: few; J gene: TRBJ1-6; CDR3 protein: CASSELGRVNSPLHF
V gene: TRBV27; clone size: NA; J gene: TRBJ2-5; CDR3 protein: CASSTTGFQETQYF
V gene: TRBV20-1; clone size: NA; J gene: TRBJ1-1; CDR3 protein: CSAKKGHLNTEAFF
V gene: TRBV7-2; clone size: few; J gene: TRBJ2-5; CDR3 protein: CASSLPGLAGSYNEQYF
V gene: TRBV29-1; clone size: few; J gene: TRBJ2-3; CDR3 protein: CSVVRGVDTQYF
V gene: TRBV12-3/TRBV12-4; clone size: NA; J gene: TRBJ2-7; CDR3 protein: CASSGDGAYEQYF
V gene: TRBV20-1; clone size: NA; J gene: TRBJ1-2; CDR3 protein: CSARDRAGGGYTF
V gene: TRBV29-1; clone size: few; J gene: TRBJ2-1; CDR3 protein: CSVRGGSGSYNEQFF
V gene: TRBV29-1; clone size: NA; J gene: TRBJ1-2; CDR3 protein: CSVYGQGLYGYTF